The T cell receptor beta chain described here comes from a study of post-analysis software for immune sequencing data (dated by TCRdb to between 2014 and 2017). About the full investigation: Relapsing-remitting, secondary progressive and progressive-relapsing multiple sclerosis were recorded as disease courses, and subtype annotation was lacking for some patients. The patient repertoires were set against around eleven previously published healthy control repertoires from donors whose ages ranged from about 6 to 25 years. A subset of samples was prepared in parallel using single-end sample barcoding, then pooled and co-amplified after Illumina adapter ligation.

Regarding this clonotype: Its recognized antigen is unknown. It has no much larger one-base neighbor in the sample; base qualities were not kept.

TCR beta repertoires were profiled from peripheral blood of over 10 young patients with multiple sclerosis to demonstrate the VDJtools post-analysis software. The multiple sclerosis patients were children and adolescents between roughly 6 and 16 years of age. V drops 3 bases and J drops 3 bases, leaving 12 bases in between. From the cysteine through the phenylalanine, the CDR3 covers 14 amino acids. This entry keeps only the CDR3 DNA: 42 bases, framed from base 1. CDR1 and CDR2 (SGDLS, YYNGEE) derive from the germline V gene. What the study reported, not specific to this receptor: Strong co-clustering of samples prepared in the same batch was shown by direct clustering with F measure, prompting a batch-effect correction. Multiple sclerosis patients had significantly lower normalized Chao1 diversity than controls, a result that suggests substantial peripheral T-cell clonal expansion. The multiple sclerosis patient group was slightly younger than the control group. Four to six TRBV segments, including TRBV5-6, TRBV5-1 and TRBV20-1, were significantly more frequent in patients than controls.

The method was PCR. The listed sequencing device is Illumina HiSeq 2500. Unique molecular identifiers were incorporated into TCR beta cDNA libraries to reduce PCR and sequencing biases. About 0.5 million cDNA molecules were obtained for every 1 to 10 million input T cells, so each molecule roughly corresponded to one T cell. The same protocol used for the earlier healthy control dataset was applied to prepare and sequence the patient libraries. Within a given batch, samples were prepared together, multiplexed and sequenced on the same HiSeq lane. The paper's processing steps were these. MIGEC handled the raw barcoded reads, throwing out single-read molecular identifier groups before consensus assembly and CDR3 extraction. VDJtools was used for post-analysis of the clonotype tables, with diversity normalized by down-sampling every dataset to the smallest sample size. To correct batch-related cross-sample contamination, repertoire overlap clustering matched CDR3 amino acid sequences but not nucleotide sequences. TCRdb trimmed the raw reads at Q25, called clones with MiXCR and kept productive beta chains. Every CDR3 protein is listed once, alongside the most common genes and DNA of its rows. The V and J calls reflect TCRdb's pipeline rather than the authors' work. This sample is represented by more than 350,000 distinct CDR3 sequences; more than 30% of them were singletons. About 7.6% of the sample comes from the top ten.

The sequence joins TRBV9 to TRBJ1-1, and the D gene may be TRBD1, 5 bases matching. The specimen was blood. This sequence was found in a girl under 10 years old with multiple sclerosis. At the DNA level, the sequence is TGTGCCAGCAGCGCCCGGGAGGGGTACACTGAAGCTTTCTTT. Protein translation: CASSAREGYTEAFF.